A single sample gave rise to the 22 T cell receptor beta chains below, sequenced in a study of blood T cell repertoires in COVID-19. Measured with immunoSEQ multiplex PCR; TCRdb has only the in-frame clones, and not every one. The sample shows around 85,000 clones, around nine tenths of them seen only once. Sample: PBMCs or T cells enriched from blood (not recorded which). The receptors shown here come from a woman in her fifties or sixties with acute COVID-19.

The CDR3 reads CATHGGPDYEQYF. In nucleotides, the CDR3 is TGTGCCACCCATGGCGGGCCAGACTACGAGCAGTACTTC. The chain joins TRBV12-3 or TRBV12-4 to TRBJ2-7; TRBD2 is a possible D gene (5 bases). Trimming shortened V by 10 bases and J by 3 bases, and 16 bases separated the two germline ends. The CDR3 has 13 residues.

This clone was observed a few times. This sequence joins TRBV10-3 and TRBJ1-5, with a weak D call TRBD1 (6 bases). Trimming stripped 5 bases from V and 1 base from J, with 12 bases between. The V gene's germline CDR1 is ENHRY and CDR2 SYGVKD. The CDR3 loop spans 15 amino acids. The CDR3 sequence is CAISTGWESNQPQHF. The CDR3 DNA follows: TGTGCCATCAGTACAGGGTGGGAGAGCAATCAGCCCCAGCATTTT.

The rearrangement uses TRBV3-1 (or the pseudogene TRBV3-2) and TRBJ1-3; D is possibly TRBD1 (6 bases). Trimming removed 0 bases at V and 0 bases at J, with 9 bases between. CDR3 length: 16 residues. The germline gives CDR1 LGHDT, CDR2 YNNKEL (reference sequence). The DNA of the CDR3 is TGTGCCAGCAGCCAAGACCCGGACAGCTCTGGAAACACCATATATTTT. As protein: CASSQDPDSSGNTIYF.

The chain employs TRBV27 and TRBJ1-2, with 9 nucleotides matching TRBD1. V lost 4 bases to trimming and J lost 6 bases; unmatched junction nucleotides: 9. This CDR3 region has 15 residues. Germline CDR1 and CDR2: MNHEY and SMNVEV (reference sequence). The CDR3 nucleotides are TGTGCCAGCAGTTACGGACAGGGGCTCAAAGATGGCTACACCTTC. Its protein is CASSYGQGLKDGYTF.

The rearrangement uses TRBV4-2 and TRBJ2-7; possible D gene TRBD2, 7 bases. The CDR3 length is 17 residues. CDR1 and CDR2 (germline): LGHNA, YNFKEQ. Deletions cut 0 bases from V and 4 bases from J, with 19 bases between. Written as DNA, the CDR3 is TGTGCCAGCAGCCAAGAAGGGGGTGGCGGGAGTGTTTACGAGCAGTACTTC. Protein: CASSQEGGGGSVYEQYF.

V is TRBV3-1 (or the pseudogene TRBV3-2) and J is TRBJ1-3; D uncertain. The V end was cut by 3 bases, the J end by 0 bases, with 6 bases between. The length of the CDR3 is 14 residues. In germline, CDR1 is LGHDT, CDR2 YNNKEL (reference sequence). Written as DNA, the CDR3 is TGTGCCAGCAGCCACACTAACTCTGGAAACACCATATATTTT. This translates into CASSHTNSGNTIYF.

Written as DNA, the CDR3 is TGTGCCTGGAACAGGGGTTCTGGAAACACCATATATTTT. This gives the protein CAWNRGSGNTIYF. The V gene is TRBV30, the J gene TRBJ1-3; the match to TRBD1 covers 7 bases. The trim removed 4 bases at V and 1 base at J, leaving 1 base unmatched. Germline V lookup: CDR1 GTSNPN, CDR2 SVGIG (reference sequence). This CDR3 contains 13 residues. The full variable domain, completed using reference TRBV30 and TRBJ1-3, is SQTIHQWPATLVQPVGSPLSLECTVEGTSNPNLYWYRQAAGRGLQLLFYSVGIGQISSEVPQNLSASRPQDRQFILSSKKLLLSDSGFYLCAWNRGSGNTIYFGEGSWLTVV.

This clone is a singleton in its sample. This chain uses TRBV27 with TRBJ2-1, with 11 positions matching TRBD2. Looked up from germline, CDR1 is MNHEY and CDR2 is SMNVEV (reference sequence). The CDR3 has 16 amino acids. V was clipped by 4 bases and J by 8 bases; unmatched bases: 10. CDR3 sequence reads: CASSSLTSGMIYEQFF. Here the CDR3 DNA reads TGTGCCAGCAGTTCCTTGACTAGCGGGATGATTTATGAGCAGTTCTTC.

The chain employs TRBV29-1 and TRBJ2-2; TRBD2 is a possible D gene (6 bases). CDR1 and CDR2 (germline): SQVTM, ANQGSEA. The ends were cut back, 4 bases at V and 1 base at J, with 13 bases in the middle. The CDR3 is 15 amino acids. The DNA of the CDR3 is TGCAGCGTTGGGCTTCTCGGGAGGAACACCGGGGAGCTGTTTTTT. Its translation: CSVGLLGRNTGELFF.

CDR3 protein: CAIRDWGSGNTIYF. The CDR3 coding sequence is TGTGCCATCAGGGACTGGGGCTCTGGAAACACCATATATTTT. The chain recombines TRBV10-3 with TRBJ1-3; D remains unclear. The CDR3 covers 14 residues. CDR1 ENHRY and CDR2 SYGVKD come from the germline V gene. Trimming shortened V by 6 bases and J by 0 bases, and 9 bases separated the two germline ends.

The count of this clone is one. This chain links TRBV12-5 with TRBJ1-5; D might be TRBD1 (5 bases). The CDR3 spans 15 residues. V was shortened by 6 bases and J by 0 bases, with 12 bases between the two germline ends. CDR1 is LGHNT and CDR2 is FRNRAP in the germline V gene. DNA for the CDR3: TGTGCTAGTGGCCCGACAGATTATAGCAATCAGCCCCAGCATTTT. This gives the protein CASGPTDYSNQPQHF.

The V gene is TRBV5-1, the J gene TRBJ1-4, with 7 bases fitting TRBD1. This CDR3 is 15 amino acids long. Germline CDR1 reads SGHRS; CDR2 reads YFSETQ. J was trimmed by 8 bases and V by 3 bases; bases with no gene match: 10. The CDR3 sequence is CASSSSLGTEEKLFF. The DNA for the CDR3 is TGCGCCAGCAGCTCAAGTCTAGGGACAGAGGAAAAACTGTTTTTT.

The chain couples TRBV9 to TRBJ2-1, with TRBD2 matching over 7 bases. The germline V gene encodes CDR1 SGDLS and CDR2 YYNGEE. The CDR3 has 17 residues. V lost 0 bases and J lost 3; bases outside the gene matches: 9. In DNA, the CDR3 is TGTGCCAGCAGCGTAGGACCCCGGACTAGTGGCTACAATGAGCAGTTCTTC. Residues: CASSVGPRTSGYNEQFF.

The chain carries TRBV10-1 and TRBJ2-7; tentative D call: TRBD1 (5 bases). The V gene lost 4 bases and the J gene lost 5 bases, with 15 bases spanning the gap. The CDR3 length is 14 residues. The germline V gene has CDR1 WNHNN and CDR2 SYGVQD (reference sequence). The CDR3 here is CASSVGQGFDEQYF. The CDR3 DNA is TGCGCCAGCAGTGTGGGCCAGGGTTTTGACGAGCAGTACTTC.

The chain has TRBV9 and TRBJ1-1, with a tentative D call TRBD1 (6 bases). The CDR3 length is 15 residues. Per the germline V gene, CDR1 is SGDLS and CDR2 is YYNGEE. V lost 0 bases to trimming and J lost 5 bases, with 14 bases between them. The CDR3 DNA follows: TGTGCCAGCAGCGTAGCTGCGGGGGCGAGGACTGAAGCTTTCTTT. Its translation is CASSVAAGARTEAFF.

Comments on this clone: An end of the junction does not agree with germline; a read error may underlie this. This rearrangement joins TRBV6-6 to TRBJ2-3, with TRBD1 as a possible D gene (7 bases). Germline loops: CDR1 MNHNY, CDR2 SVGAGI (reference sequence). This CDR3 region has 13 residues. Written as DNA, the CDR3 is TGTGCCAGCAGCCTGGACCCGGCGGGACAGCTTCCATTT. It yields the protein CASSLDPAGQLPF.

CDR3 residues: CASSRQGDSPLHF. DNA for the CDR3: TGTGCCAGCAGCCGACAGGGGGATTCACCCCTCCACTTT. This chain uses TRBV28 with TRBJ1-6; 9 nucleotides line up with TRBD1. J lost 8 bases, V lost 6 bases, and 2 bases had no gene match. This CDR3 region has 13 residues. Germline CDR1 is MDHEN and CDR2 is SYDVKM.

As for this clone: The junction shows a germline mismatch at one end, possibly a read error. The V call is TRBV24-1, the J call TRBJ1-2; the D gene is possibly TRBD1 (6 bases). The germline CDR1 and CDR2 sequences are KGHDR and SFDVKD. The CDR3 is 12 residues long. The CDR3 is CATSTDRHGYSF. The CDR3 DNA follows: TGTGCCACCAGTACCGACAGGCATGGCTACAGCTTC.

J is TRBJ2-7 and V is TRBV2, with 8 bases that match TRBD1. The germline CDR1 and CDR2 sequences are SNHLY and FYNNEI. Trimming at V came to 5 bases and at J to 4 bases, leaving 1 base not matched to a gene. CDR3 length: 12 amino acids. Here the CDR3 reads CASSRQGYEQYF. The CDR3 DNA reads TGTGCCAGCAGTCGACAGGGGTACGAGCAGTACTTC.

This chain joins TRBV10-3 and TRBJ2-2, with a possible D match to TRBD2 (6 bases). The V gene lost 11 bases and the J gene lost 6 bases, with 22 bases spanning the gap. Germline V gives CDR1 ENHRY, CDR2 SYGVKD. The CDR3 covers 15 residues. As DNA, the CDR3 is TGTGCCTCCCGGCACCAGGGAAGGGAGGCCGGGGAGCTGTTTTTT. It encodes CASRHQGREAGELFF.

This chain uses TRBV6-5 with TRBJ2-5, with 16 bases identical to TRBD2. The germline gives CDR1 MNHEY, CDR2 SVGAGI. V was clipped by 2 bases and J by 3 bases; unmatched bases: 0. The CDR3 loop spans 16 amino acids. The CDR3 DNA reads TGTGCCAGCAGTTACGGGACTAGCGGGGGGGAAGAGACCCAGTACTTC. Amino acid sequence: CASSYGTSGGEETQYF.

This chain joins TRBV7-6 and TRBJ2-1; 11 bases align to TRBD1. J was trimmed by 8 bases and V by 2 bases; bases with no gene match: 5. The germline V gene has CDR1 SGHVS and CDR2 FNYEAQ. This CDR3 is 15 amino acids long. The CDR3 region has the DNA TGTGCCAGCAGCTTACGGGGGACAGGGGGTTATGAGCAGTTCTTC. The encoded protein is CASSLRGTGGYEQFF.